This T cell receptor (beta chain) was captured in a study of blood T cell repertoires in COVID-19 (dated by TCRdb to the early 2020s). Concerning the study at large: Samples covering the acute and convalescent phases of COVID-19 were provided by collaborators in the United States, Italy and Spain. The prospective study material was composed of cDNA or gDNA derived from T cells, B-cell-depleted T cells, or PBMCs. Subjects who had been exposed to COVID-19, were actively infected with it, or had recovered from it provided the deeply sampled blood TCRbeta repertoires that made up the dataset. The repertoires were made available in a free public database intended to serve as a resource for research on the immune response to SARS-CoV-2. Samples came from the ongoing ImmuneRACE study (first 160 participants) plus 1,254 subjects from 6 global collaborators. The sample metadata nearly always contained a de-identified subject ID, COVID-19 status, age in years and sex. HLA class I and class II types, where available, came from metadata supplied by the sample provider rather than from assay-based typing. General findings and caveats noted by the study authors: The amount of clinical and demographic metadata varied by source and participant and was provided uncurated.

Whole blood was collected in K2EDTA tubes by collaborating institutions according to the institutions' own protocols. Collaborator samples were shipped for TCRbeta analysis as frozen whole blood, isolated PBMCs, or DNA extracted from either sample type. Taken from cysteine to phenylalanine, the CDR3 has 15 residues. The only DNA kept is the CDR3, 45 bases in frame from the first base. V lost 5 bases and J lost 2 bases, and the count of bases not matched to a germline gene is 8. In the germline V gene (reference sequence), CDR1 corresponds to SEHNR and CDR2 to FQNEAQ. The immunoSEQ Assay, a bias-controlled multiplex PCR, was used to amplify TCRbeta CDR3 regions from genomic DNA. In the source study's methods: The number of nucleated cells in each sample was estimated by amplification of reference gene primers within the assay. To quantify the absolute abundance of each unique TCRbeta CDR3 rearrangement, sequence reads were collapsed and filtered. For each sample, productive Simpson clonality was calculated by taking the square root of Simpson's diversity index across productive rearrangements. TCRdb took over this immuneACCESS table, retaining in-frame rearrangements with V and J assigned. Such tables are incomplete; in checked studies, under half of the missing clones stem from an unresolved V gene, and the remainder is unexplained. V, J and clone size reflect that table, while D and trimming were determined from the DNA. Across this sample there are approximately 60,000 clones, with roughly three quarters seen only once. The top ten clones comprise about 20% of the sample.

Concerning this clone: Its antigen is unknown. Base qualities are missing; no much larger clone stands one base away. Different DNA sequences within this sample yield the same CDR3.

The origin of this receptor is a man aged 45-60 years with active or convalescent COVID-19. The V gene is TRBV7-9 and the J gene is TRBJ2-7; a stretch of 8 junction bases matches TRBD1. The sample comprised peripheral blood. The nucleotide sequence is TGTGCCAGCAGCCCGGGCGGGACAGGACCCTACGAGCAGTACTTC. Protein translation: CASSPGGTGPYEQYF. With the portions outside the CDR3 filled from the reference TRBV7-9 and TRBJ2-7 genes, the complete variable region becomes DTGVSQNPRHKITKRGQNVTFRCDPISEHNRLYWYRQTLGQGPEFLTYFQNEAQLEKSRLLSDRFSAERPKGSFSTLEIQRTEQGDSAMYLCASSPGGTGPYEQYFGPGTRLTVT.